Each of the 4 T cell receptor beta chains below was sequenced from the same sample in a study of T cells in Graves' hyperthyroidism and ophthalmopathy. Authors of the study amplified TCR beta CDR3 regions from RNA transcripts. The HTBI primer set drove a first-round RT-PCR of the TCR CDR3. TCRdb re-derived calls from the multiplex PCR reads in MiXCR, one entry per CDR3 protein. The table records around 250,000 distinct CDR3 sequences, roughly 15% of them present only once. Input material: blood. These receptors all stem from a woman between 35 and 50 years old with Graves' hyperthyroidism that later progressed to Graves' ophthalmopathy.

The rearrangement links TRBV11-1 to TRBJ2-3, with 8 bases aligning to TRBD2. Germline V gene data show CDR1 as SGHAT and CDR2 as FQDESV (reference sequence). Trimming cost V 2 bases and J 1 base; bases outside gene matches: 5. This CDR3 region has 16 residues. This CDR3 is CASSLIGREGTDTQYF. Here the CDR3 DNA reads TGTGCCAGCAGCTTAATCGGGCGGGAGGGCACAGATACGCAGTATTTT.

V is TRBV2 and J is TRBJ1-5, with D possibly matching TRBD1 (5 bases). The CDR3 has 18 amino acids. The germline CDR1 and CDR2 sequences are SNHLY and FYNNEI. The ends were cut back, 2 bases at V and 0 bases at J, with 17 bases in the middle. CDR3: CASSELTGHSYSNQPQHF. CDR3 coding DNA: TGTGCCAGCAGTGAATTGACCGGACACAGTTATAGCAATCAGCCCCAGCATTTT.

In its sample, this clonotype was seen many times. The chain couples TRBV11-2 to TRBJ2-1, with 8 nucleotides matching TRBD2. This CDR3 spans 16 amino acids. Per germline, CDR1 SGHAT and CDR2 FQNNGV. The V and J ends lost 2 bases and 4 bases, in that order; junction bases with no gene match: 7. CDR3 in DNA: TGTGCCAGCAGCTTAATATTAAAGCGGGAGTACAATGAGCAGTTCTTC. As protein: CASSLILKREYNEQFF.

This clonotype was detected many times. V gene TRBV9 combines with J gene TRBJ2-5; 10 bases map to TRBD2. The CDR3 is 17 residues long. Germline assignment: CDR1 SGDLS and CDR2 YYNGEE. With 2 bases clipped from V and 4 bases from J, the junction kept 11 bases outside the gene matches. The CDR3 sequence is CASSVSSGRVVGETQYF. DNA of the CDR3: TGTGCCAGCAGCGTTTCCAGCGGGAGGGTGGTTGGAGAGACCCAGTACTTC.